This entry lists 18 T cell receptor beta chains sequenced from one sample in a study of T cell repertoires in cytomegalovirus infection. TCRdb ran MiXCR on the reads and lists one entry per CDR3 protein. The table has around 100,000 distinct CDR3 sequences, more than 20% seen once. The specimen sequenced was CD8+ T cells from PBMCs. The receptors here all came from a human donor in good health (CMV status not recorded). Some clones in this sample may be carry-over from other donors' samples.

This clonotype was detected ten times or more. The chain recombines TRBV11-2 with TRBJ2-3; 11 nucleotides match TRBD2. Germline V gene data show CDR1 as SGHAT and CDR2 as FQNNGV. V lost 3 bases to trimming and J lost 6 bases; unmatched junction nucleotides: 5. This CDR3 has 15 amino acids. The CDR3 sequence is CASSLTSGIGDTQYF. As DNA, the CDR3 is TGTGCCAGCAGCTTGACTAGCGGGATCGGGGATACGCAGTATTTT.

This clonotype was detected a few times. This chain connects TRBV23-1 to TRBJ2-7; perhaps TRBD1 as D (5 bases). TRBV23-1 counts as an open reading frame of uncertain function. V was shortened by 0 bases and J by 6 bases, with 12 bases between the two germline ends. CDR3 length: 14 residues. Here the CDR3 DNA reads TGCGCCAGCAGTCAATCCTCGCAGGGCTTCGAGCAGTACTTC. Its translation: CASSQSSQGFEQYF.

This chain uses TRBV15 with TRBJ1-5; D remains unclear. The CDR3 is made up of 14 amino acids. The V and J ends lost 5 bases and 6 bases respectively, with 14 bases between them. CDR1 is LNHNV and CDR2 is YYDKDF in the germline V gene (reference sequence). For the CDR3, the DNA is TGTGCCACCAGCTATCGGGGTATGGGTCAGCCCCAGCATTTT. It is translated as CATSYRGMGQPQHF.

This clonotype appeared many times. V gene TRBV12-3 or TRBV12-4 combines with J gene TRBJ2-1; the D gene is possibly TRBD2 (7 bases). Trimming shortened V by 2 bases and J by 5 bases, and 16 bases separated the two germline ends. The CDR3 has 16 residues. This chain's CDR3 is CASSLPGASGHNEQFF. Here the CDR3 DNA reads TGTGCCAGCAGTTTACCAGGGGCTAGCGGACACAATGAGCAGTTCTTC.

The chain is built from TRBV12-3 or TRBV12-4 and TRBJ1-1; D is unresolved. CDR3 length: 9 amino acids. V was clipped by 11 bases and J by 3 bases, with 4 bases between them. DNA for the CDR3: TGTGCCCTAGACACTGAAGCTTTCTTT. This translates into CALDTEAFF.

The rearrangement links TRBV7-4 to TRBJ2-5; weak D call: TRBD1 (5 bases). The CDR3 covers 15 residues. Trimming shortened V by 3 bases and J by 1 base, and 12 bases separated the two germline ends. In germline, CDR1 is SGHVT, CDR2 SQSDAQ. For the CDR3, the DNA is TGTGCCAGCAGCTTCCAGGGTTACAGCCAAGAGACCCAGTACTTC. Residues: CASSFQGYSQETQYF.

The genes are TRBV7-9 and TRBJ2-1, with 7 bases identical to TRBD1. Per germline, CDR1 SEHNR and CDR2 FQNEAQ (reference sequence). This CDR3 contains 16 residues. V lost 2 bases to trimming and J lost 2 bases; unmatched junction nucleotides: 6. The CDR3 DNA follows: TGTGCCAGCAGCTTAAGAAATACAGGGGCCTACAATGAGCAGTTCTTC. Its protein is CASSLRNTGAYNEQFF.

This clonotype has more than one count but fewer than ten. The genes are TRBV27 and TRBJ2-5; 12 bases match TRBD2. Germline values: CDR1 MNHEY, CDR2 SMNVEV (reference sequence). The CDR3 contains 17 residues. V lost 5 bases and J lost 5; bases outside the gene matches: 12. The CDR3 DNA reads TGTGCCAGCAGTACCGAGATCCTAGCGGGGGGGAGGGAGACCCAGTACTTC. It encodes CASSTEILAGGRETQYF.

V gene TRBV6-6 combines with J gene TRBJ2-2, with a possible D match to TRBD1 (5 bases). CDR1 and CDR2 (germline): MNHNY, SVGAGI (reference sequence). The CDR3 extends over 17 amino acids. Trimming shortened V by 6 bases and J by 6 bases, and 23 bases separated the two germline ends. DNA of the CDR3: TGTGCCAGCAGCCTGGGTGGCGCTGGTGGGGCAGCCGGGGAGCTGTTTTTT. It yields the protein CASSLGGAGGAAGELFF.

The V gene is TRBV7-9, the J gene TRBJ2-4, with D possibly TRBD2 on 6 matching bases. Trimming took off 5 bases at V and 5 bases at J, with 22 bases between the two ends. The CDR3 is 17 residues long. Germline assignment: CDR1 SEHNR and CDR2 FQNEAQ (reference sequence). CDR3 region: CASSPVGRGKVQNIQYF. The CDR3 bases are TGTGCCAGCAGCCCCGTGGGTCGGGGGAAGGTGCAAAACATTCAGTACTTC.

This clonotype was detected only a few times. The gene calls are TRBV9 and TRBJ2-5; D unclear. Per the germline V gene, CDR1 is SGDLS and CDR2 is YYNGEE. The CDR3 loop spans 16 amino acids. V was shortened by 3 bases and J by 1 base, with 16 bases between the two germline ends. The CDR3 sequence is CASSAKPASIQETQYF. Here the CDR3 DNA reads TGTGCCAGCAGCGCCAAACCCGCCAGCATCCAAGAGACCCAGTACTTC.

The J gene is TRBJ2-7, the V gene TRBV7-8; 11 bases align to TRBD2. CDR1 is SGHVS and CDR2 is FQNEAQ in the germline V gene. CDR3 length equals 17 residues. V was pared by 5 bases and J by 2 bases, with 11 bases of the junction left unmatched. The CDR3 DNA is TGTGCCAGCAGCGATCCTGCCGGGACTAGCGGAACCTACGAGCAGTACTTC. Its translation: CASSDPAGTSGTYEQYF.

Only a few counts were recorded for this clonotype. In DNA, the CDR3 is TGCAGTGCTGTTAATGGGCCCCAGCATTTT. Translated, it gives CSAVNGPQHF. This chain links TRBV20-1 with TRBJ1-5; no reliable D call. The CDR3 runs to 10 residues. Trimming removed 5 bases at V and 9 bases at J, with 8 bases between. CDR1 DFQATT and CDR2 SNEGSKA come from the germline V gene (reference sequence).

This clonotype was observed a handful of times. The V and J genes are TRBV7-9 and TRBJ2-1; TRBD2 agrees at 11 bases. V trimming: 5 bases; J trimming: 6 bases; junction bases outside the gene matches: 6. The CDR3 extends over 15 amino acids. The germline V gene has CDR1 SEHNR and CDR2 FQNEAQ (reference sequence). The CDR3 DNA reads as TGTGCCAGCAGCCCACTAGCGGGAGCCGGCAATGAGCAGTTCTTC. It translates to CASSPLAGAGNEQFF.

The gene calls are TRBV7-6 and TRBJ1-5, with D tentatively TRBD1 (6 bases). The CDR3 runs to 14 residues. Germline CDR1 reads SGHVS; CDR2 reads FNYEAQ. V lost 0 bases and J 7 bases, leaving 10 bases between the germline ends. This CDR3 is CASSLAAGGQPQHF. Here the CDR3 DNA reads TGTGCCAGCAGCTTAGCGGCGGGGGGCCAGCCCCAGCATTTT.

This rearrangement joins TRBV6-6 to TRBJ2-7; TRBD2 agrees at 10 bases. This CDR3 contains 15 residues. Germline V gene data show CDR1 as MNHNY and CDR2 as SVGAGI (reference sequence). J was trimmed by 1 base and V by 7 bases; bases with no gene match: 7. The CDR3 bases are TGTGCCAGCAAAAACCCGGGACTAGCGTCCTACGAGCAGTACTTC. It codes for CASKNPGLASYEQYF.

The chain carries TRBV11-2 and TRBJ2-7; D remains unclear. The CDR3 extends over 14 amino acids. Germline V gene data show CDR1 as SGHAT and CDR2 as FQNNGV. The V end lost 0 bases, the J end lost 0 bases, and 6 bases lay between the germline ends. CDR3 nucleotides: TGTGCCAGCAGCTTAGAACTTTTCTCCTACGAGCAGTACTTC. Translation gives CASSLELFSYEQYF.

CDR3: CSARDPDRENAYEQYF. The CDR3 region has the DNA TGCAGTGCTAGAGATCCGGACAGGGAAAATGCCTACGAGCAGTACTTC. This chain links TRBV20-1 with TRBJ2-7; 8 bases agree with TRBD1. CDR3 size: 16 residues. The trim removed 0 bases at V and 2 bases at J, leaving 9 bases unmatched. Germline assignment: CDR1 DFQATT and CDR2 SNEGSKA (reference sequence).